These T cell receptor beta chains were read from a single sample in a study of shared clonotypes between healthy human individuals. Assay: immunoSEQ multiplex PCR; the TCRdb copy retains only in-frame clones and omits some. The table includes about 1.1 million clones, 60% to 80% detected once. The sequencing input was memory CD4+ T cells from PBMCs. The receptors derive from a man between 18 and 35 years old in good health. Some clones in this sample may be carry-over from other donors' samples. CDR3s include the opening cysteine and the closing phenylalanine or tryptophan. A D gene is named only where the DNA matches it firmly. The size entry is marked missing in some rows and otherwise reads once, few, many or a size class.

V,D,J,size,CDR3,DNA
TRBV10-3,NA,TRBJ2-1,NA,CAISEAPGSTYNEQFF,TGTGCCATCAGTGAGGCCCCAGGGAGTACCTACAATGAGCAGTTCTTC
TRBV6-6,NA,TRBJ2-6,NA,CASSYGAISANVLTF,TGTGCCAGCAGTTACGGGGCGATTTCGGCCAACGTCCTGACTTTC
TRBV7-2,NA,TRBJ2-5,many,CASSLPAGIETQYF,TGTGCCAGCAGCCTCCCCGCGGGTATCGAGACCCAGTACTTC
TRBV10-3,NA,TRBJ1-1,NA,CAISDGRLPEGAFF,TGTGCCATCAGTGACGGACGACTACCTGAGGGAGCTTTCTTT
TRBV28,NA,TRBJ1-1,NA,CASGTRGSNTEAFF,TGTGCCAGCGGGACCCGAGGATCGAACACTGAAGCTTTCTTT
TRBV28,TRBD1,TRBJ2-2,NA,CASSFIGTVNGELFF,TGTGCCAGCAGTTTTATCGGGACAGTAAACGGGGAGCTGTTTTTT
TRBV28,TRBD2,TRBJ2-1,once,CASRRTGLAGNEQFF,TGTGCCAGCAGACGGACGGGACTAGCTGGCAATGAGCAGTTCTTC
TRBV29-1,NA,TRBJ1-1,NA,CSVDGGGTEAFF,TGCAGCGTTGACGGGGGAGGCACTGAAGCTTTCTTT
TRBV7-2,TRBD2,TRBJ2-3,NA,CASSPPGGAFGTQYF,TGTGCCAGCAGCCCCCCGGGAGGAGCTTTCGGTACGCAGTATTTT
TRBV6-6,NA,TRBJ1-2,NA,CASSYSTGKVTYTF,TGTGCCAGCAGTTATTCAACAGGAAAAGTGACCTACACCTTC
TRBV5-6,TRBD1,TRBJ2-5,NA,CASSWDREKTQYF,TGTGCCAGCAGCTGGGACAGGGAAAAGACCCAGTACTTC
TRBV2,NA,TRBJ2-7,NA,CASSAQAGSGYEQYF,TGTGCCAGCAGTGCGCAGGCGGGATCCGGGTACGAGCAGTACTTC
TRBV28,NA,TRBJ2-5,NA,CASSSSWTQYF,TGTGCCAGCAGTTCCTCTTGGACCCAGTACTTC
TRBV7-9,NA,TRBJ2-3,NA,CAIRLEGTDTQYF,TGTGCCATTCGTCTCGAGGGCACAGATACGCAGTATTTT
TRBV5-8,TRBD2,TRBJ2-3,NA,CASSASGSPNTQYF,TGTGCCAGCAGCGCTAGCGGGAGCCCGAATACGCAGTATTTT
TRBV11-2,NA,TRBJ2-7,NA,CASSHIRETYEQYF,TGTGCCAGCAGCCATATACGGGAGACTTACGAGCAGTACTTC
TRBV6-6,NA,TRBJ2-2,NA,CASRDTFGELFF,TGTGCCAGCAGGGATACTTTCGGGGAGCTGTTTTTT
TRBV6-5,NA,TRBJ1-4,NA,CASSYNREGNEKLFF,TGTGCCAGCAGTTATAACAGGGAGGGGAATGAAAAACTGTTTTTT
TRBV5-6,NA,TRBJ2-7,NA,CASSLGTLPEQYF,TGTGCCAGCAGCTTGGGGACCCTACCCGAGCAGTACTTC
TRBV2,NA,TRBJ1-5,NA,CASSVSGTARQPQHF,TGTGCCAGCAGTGTCTCCGGGACGGCAAGACAGCCCCAGCATTTT
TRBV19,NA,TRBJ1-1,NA,CASSMMGSTNTEAFF,TGTGCCAGTAGTATGATGGGGTCAACGAACACTGAAGCTTTCTTT
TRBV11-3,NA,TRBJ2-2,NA,CASSLAWPGTGELFF,TGTGCCAGCAGCTTAGCTTGGCCGGGCACCGGGGAGCTGTTTTTT
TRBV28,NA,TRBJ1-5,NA,CASSLRSDYQPQHF,TGTGCCAGCAGTTTAAGGTCAGATTATCAGCCCCAGCATTTT
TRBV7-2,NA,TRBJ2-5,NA,CASSLAHQLETQYF,TGTGCCAGCAGCTTAGCGCACCAGCTCGAGACCCAGTACTTC
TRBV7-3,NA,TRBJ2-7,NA,CASSLTRDYEQYF,TGTGCCAGCAGCTTAACCAGGGACTACGAGCAGTACTTC
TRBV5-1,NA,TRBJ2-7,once,CASSLAGDLEQYF,TGCGCCAGCAGCTTGGCCGGGGACCTCGAGCAGTACTTC
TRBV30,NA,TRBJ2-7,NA,CAWSARERGPAYEQYF,TGTGCCTGGAGTGCCCGGGAAAGGGGCCCGGCCTACGAGCAGTACTTC
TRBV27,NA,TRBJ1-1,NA,CASKGAAFF,TGTGCCAGCAAAGGGGCCGCTTTCTTT
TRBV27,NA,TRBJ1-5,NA,CASSPGTTDQPQHF,TGTGCCAGCAGTCCCGGGACAACGGATCAGCCCCAGCATTTT
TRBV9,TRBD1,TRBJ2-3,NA,CASSLGLGQGTDTQYF,TGTGCCAGCAGCCTGGGGCTGGGACAGGGCACAGATACGCAGTATTTT
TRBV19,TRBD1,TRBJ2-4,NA,CASSIQTGNLAKNIQYF,TGTGCCAGTAGTATCCAGACAGGGAACTTAGCCAAAAACATTCAGTACTTC
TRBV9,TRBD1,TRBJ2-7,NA,CASSATGGAEQYF,TGTGCCAGCAGCGCAACAGGGGGCGCAGAGCAGTACTTC
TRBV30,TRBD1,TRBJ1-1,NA,CALRAGTGNSGEAFF,TGTGCCTTGAGAGCCGGGACAGGGAATAGTGGTGAAGCTTTCTTT
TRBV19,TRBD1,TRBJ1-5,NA,CASSFLTGDQPQHF,TGTGCCAGTAGTTTCCTGACAGGGGATCAGCCCCAGCATTTT
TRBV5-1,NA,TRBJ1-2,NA,CASSLSTSNYGYTF,TGCGCCAGCAGCTTGTCCACCTCTAACTATGGCTACACCTTC
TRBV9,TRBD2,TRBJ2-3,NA,CASSVFLAGVTDTQYF,TGTGCCAGCAGCGTATTTCTAGCGGGAGTCACAGATACGCAGTATTTT
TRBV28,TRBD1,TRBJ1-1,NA,CASSFTDRGKGF,TGTGCCAGCAGTTTCACGGACAGGGGAAAAGGTTTT
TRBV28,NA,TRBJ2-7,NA,CASSLPSRYEQYF,TGTGCCAGCAGTTTACCTAGCCGCTACGAGCAGTACTTC
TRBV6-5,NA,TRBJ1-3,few,CASSYSFPPAGNTIYF,TGTGCCAGCAGTTACTCGTTCCCACCGGCAGGAAACACCATATATTTT
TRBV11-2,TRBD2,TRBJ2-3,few,CASSQGASGSGSDTQYF,TGTGCCAGCAGCCAGGGGGCTAGCGGGAGCGGGTCAGATACGCAGTATTTT
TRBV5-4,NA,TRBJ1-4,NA,CASSLGGTLGEKLFF,TGTGCCAGCAGCTTGGGGGGGACTTTAGGGGAAAAACTGTTTTTT
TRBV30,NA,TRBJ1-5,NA,CAWSVASYQPQHF,TGTGCCTGGAGTGTGGCTTCGTATCAGCCCCAGCATTTT
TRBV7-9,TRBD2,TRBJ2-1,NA,CASSFWTSGNEQFF,TGTGCCAGCAGCTTTTGGACTAGCGGCAATGAGCAGTTCTTC
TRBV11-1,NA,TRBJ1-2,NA,CASSLDPTNYGYTF,TGTGCCAGCAGCTTAGACCCGACTAACTATGGCTACACCTTC
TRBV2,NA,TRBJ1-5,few,CASSAESYSNQPQHF,TGTGCCAGCAGTGCAGAGAGTTATAGCAATCAGCCCCAGCATTTT
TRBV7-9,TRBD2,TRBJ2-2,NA,CASTVAGGNTGELFF,TGTGCCAGCACAGTAGCGGGAGGGAACACCGGGGAGCTGTTTTTT
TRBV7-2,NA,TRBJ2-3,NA,CASSLGRFTDTQYF,TGTGCCAGCAGCCTCGGCCGGTTCACAGATACGCAGTATTTT
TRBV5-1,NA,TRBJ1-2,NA,CASSLAAGVGGYTF,TGCGCCAGCAGCTTGGCGGCAGGGGTGGGCGGCTACACCTTC